This TCR beta chain was profiled in a study of blood T cell repertoires in COVID-19. Overall study context: Samples of COVID-19 (acute and convalescent) were obtained from the United States, Italy and Spain. In each case, the material was cDNA or gDNA derived from T cells, B-cell-depleted T cells, or PBMCs.

Authors' methods: Amplified reference gene primers provided the basis for estimating nucleated cell counts. Sequenced by immunoSEQ multiplex PCR; TCRdb stores in-frame clones only, minus some. V, J and clone size derive from that table, while D and trimming were established from the DNA sequence. The table records tens of thousands of clones, roughly 90% of them present only once. It was during active infection that Seattle patients were enrolled and then longitudinally followed. The CDR3 spans 17 residues. The germline CDR1 and CDR2 sequences are KGHDR and SFDVKD. J gave up 8 bases and V 3 bases, and 13 bases lay outside the gene matches.

The sample consisted of peripheral blood. The source of this sequence is a man in his forties with COVID-19, enrolled during active disease. J is TRBJ2-1 and V is TRBV24-1, with 9 bases fitting TRBD2. The CDR3 sequence is CATSDRGVSGSGYEQFF. CDR3 bases: TGTGCCACCAGTGATCGGGGGGTTAGCGGGAGTGGTTATGAGCAGTTCTTC.